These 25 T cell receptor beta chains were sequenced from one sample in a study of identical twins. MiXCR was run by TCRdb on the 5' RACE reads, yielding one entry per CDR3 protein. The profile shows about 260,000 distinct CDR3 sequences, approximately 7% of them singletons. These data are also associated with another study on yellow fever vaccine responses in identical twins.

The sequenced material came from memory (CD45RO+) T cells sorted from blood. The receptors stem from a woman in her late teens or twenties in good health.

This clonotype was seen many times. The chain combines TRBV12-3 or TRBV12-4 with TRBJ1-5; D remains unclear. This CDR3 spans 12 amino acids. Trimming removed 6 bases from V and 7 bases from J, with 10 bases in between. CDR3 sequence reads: CASSAGAQPQHF. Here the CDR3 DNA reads TGTGCCAGCAGCGCCGGTGCGCAGCCCCAGCATTTT.

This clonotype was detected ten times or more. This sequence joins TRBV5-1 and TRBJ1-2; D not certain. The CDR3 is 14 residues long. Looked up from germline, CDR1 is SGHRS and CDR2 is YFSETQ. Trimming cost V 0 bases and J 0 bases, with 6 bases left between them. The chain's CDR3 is CASSLDPSNYGYTF. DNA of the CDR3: TGCGCCAGCAGCTTGGACCCATCTAACTATGGCTACACCTTC.

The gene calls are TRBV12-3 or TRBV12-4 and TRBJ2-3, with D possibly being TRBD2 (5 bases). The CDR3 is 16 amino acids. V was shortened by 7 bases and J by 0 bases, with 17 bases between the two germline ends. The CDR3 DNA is TGTGCCAGCACCCCGAGGGCGGTAACGAGCACAGATACGCAGTATTTT. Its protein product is CASTPRAVTSTDTQYF.

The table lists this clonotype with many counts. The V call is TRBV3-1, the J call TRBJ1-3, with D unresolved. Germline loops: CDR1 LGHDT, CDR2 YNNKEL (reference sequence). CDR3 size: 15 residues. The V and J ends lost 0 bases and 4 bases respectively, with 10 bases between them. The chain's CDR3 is CASSQDLIRGNTIYF. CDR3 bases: TGTGCCAGCAGCCAAGATCTGATAAGAGGAAACACCATATATTTT.

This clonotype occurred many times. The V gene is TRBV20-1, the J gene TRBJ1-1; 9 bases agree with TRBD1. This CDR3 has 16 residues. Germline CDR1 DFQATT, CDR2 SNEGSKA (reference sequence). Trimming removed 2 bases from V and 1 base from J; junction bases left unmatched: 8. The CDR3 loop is CSARFPDRGENTEAFF. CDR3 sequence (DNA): TGCAGTGCTAGATTTCCCGACAGGGGGGAGAACACTGAAGCTTTCTTT.

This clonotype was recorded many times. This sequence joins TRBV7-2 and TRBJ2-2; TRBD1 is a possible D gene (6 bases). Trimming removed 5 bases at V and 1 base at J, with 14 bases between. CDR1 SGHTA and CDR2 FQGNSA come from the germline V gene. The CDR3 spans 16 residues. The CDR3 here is CASSPEGTLNTGELFF. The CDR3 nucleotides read TGTGCCAGCAGCCCAGAGGGGACACTGAACACCGGGGAGCTGTTTTTT.

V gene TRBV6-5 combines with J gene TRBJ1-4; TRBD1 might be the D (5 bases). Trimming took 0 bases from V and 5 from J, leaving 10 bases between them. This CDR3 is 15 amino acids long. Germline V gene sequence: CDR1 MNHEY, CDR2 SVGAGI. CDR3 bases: TGTGCCAGCAGTTACTCGAGATGGGGGAATGAAAAACTGTTTTTT. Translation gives CASSYSRWGNEKLFF.

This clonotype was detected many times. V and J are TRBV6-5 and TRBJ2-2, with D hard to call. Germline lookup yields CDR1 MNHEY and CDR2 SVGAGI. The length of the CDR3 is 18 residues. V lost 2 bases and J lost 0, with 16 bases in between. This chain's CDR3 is CASSYILSAGTNTGELFF. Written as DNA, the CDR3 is TGTGCCAGCAGTTACATTCTTTCCGCAGGAACGAACACCGGGGAGCTGTTTTTT.

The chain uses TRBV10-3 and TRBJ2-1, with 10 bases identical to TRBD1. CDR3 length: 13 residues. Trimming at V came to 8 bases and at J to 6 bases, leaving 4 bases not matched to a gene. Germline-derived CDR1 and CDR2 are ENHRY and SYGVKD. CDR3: CAISGQGPNEQFF. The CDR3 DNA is TGTGCCATCTCGGGACAGGGGCCCAATGAGCAGTTCTTC.

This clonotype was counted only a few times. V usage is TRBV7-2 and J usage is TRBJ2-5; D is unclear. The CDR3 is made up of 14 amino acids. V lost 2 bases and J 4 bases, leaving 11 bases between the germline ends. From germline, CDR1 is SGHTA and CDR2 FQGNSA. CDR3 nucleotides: TGTGCCAGCAGCTTAAGGTTAAAGTCAGAGACCCAGTACTTC. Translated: CASSLRLKSETQYF.

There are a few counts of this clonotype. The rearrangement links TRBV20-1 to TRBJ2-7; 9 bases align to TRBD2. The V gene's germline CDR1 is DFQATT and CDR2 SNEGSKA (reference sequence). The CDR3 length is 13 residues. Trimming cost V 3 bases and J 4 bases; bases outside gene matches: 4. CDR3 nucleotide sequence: TGCAGTGCTAGTGCACTAGCGGGTTACGAGCAGTACTTC. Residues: CSASALAGYEQYF.

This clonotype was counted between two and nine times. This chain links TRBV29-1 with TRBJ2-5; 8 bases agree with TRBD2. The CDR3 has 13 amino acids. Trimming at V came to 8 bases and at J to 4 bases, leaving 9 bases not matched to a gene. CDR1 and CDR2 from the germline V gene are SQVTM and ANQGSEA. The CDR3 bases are TGCAGCCCGGAACTAGCGGAGGGAGAGACCCAGTACTTC. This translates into CSPELAEGETQYF.

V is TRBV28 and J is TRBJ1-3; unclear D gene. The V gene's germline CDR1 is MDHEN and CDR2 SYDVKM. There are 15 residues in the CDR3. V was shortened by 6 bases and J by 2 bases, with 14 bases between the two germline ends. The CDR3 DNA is TGTGCCAGCAGGTCCCCAGGATTCGCTGGAAACACCATATATTTT. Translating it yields CASRSPGFAGNTIYF. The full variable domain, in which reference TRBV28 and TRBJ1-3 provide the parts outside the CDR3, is DVKVTQSSRYLVKRTGEKVFLECVQDMDHENMFWYRQDPGLGLRLIYFSYDVKMKEKGDIPEGYSVSREKKERFSLILESASTNQTSMYLCASRSPGFAGNTIYFGEGSWLTVV.

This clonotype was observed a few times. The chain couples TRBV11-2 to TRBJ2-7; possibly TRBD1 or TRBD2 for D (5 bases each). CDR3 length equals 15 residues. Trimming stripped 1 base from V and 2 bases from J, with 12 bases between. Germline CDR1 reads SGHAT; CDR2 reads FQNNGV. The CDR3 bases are TGTGCCAGCAGCTTAGGTGGGGACCCAGCCTACGAGCAGTACGTC. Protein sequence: CASSLGGDPAYEQYV.

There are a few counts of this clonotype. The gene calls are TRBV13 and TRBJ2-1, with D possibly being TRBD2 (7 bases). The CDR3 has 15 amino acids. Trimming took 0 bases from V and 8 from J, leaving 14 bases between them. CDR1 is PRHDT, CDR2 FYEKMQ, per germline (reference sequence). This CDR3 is CASSLGSGGMYEQFF. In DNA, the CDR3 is TGTGCCAGCAGCTTAGGGTCGGGGGGCATGTATGAGCAGTTCTTC.

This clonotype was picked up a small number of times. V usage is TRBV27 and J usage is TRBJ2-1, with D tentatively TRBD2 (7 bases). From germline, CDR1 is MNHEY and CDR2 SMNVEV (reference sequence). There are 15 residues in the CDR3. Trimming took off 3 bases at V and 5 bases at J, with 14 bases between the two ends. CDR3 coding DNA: TGTGCCAGCAGTTTGAGGGGGGGGTTAAACAATGAGCAGTTCTTC. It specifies CASSLRGGLNNEQFF.

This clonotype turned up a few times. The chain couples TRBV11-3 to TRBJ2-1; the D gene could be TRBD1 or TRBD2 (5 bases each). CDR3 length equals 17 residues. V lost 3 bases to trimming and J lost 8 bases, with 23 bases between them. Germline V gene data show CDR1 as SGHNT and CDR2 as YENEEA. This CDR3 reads CASSFKLRTGLGDEQFF. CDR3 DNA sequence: TGTGCCAGCAGCTTTAAACTTCGCACAGGACTCGGGGATGAGCAGTTCTTC. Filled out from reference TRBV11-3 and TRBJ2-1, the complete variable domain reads EAGVVQSPRYKIIEKKQPVAFWCNPISGHNTLYWYLQNLGQGPELLIRYENEEAVDDSQLPKDRFSAERLKGVDSTLKIQPAELGDSAVYLCASSFKLRTGLGDEQFFGPGTRLTVL.

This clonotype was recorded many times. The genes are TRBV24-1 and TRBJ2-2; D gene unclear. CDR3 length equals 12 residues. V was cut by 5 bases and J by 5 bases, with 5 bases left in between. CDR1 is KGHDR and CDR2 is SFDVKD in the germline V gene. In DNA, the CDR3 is TGTGCCACCAGTGGGCGGACCGGGGAGCTGTTTTTT. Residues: CATSGRTGELFF.

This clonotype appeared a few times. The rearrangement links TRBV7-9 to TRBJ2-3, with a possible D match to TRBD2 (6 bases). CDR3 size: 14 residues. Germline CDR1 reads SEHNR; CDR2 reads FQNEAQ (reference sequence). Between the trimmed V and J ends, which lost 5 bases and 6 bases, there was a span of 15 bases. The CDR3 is CASSPSGLFDTQYF. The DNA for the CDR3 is TGTGCCAGCAGCCCCTCGGGACTCTTCGATACGCAGTATTTT.

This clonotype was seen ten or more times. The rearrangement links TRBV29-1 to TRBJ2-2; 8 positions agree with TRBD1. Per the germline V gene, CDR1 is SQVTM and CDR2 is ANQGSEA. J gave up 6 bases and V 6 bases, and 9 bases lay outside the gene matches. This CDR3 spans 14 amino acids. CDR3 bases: TGCAGCGTCCGACTGACAGGGGATCCCGGGGAGCTGTTTTTT. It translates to CSVRLTGDPGELFF.

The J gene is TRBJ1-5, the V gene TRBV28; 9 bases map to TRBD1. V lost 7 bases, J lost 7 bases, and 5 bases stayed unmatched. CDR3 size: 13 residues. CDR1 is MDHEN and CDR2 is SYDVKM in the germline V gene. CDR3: CASTRQGVQPQHF. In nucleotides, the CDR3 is TGTGCCAGCACCCGACAGGGGGTCCAGCCCCAGCATTTT.

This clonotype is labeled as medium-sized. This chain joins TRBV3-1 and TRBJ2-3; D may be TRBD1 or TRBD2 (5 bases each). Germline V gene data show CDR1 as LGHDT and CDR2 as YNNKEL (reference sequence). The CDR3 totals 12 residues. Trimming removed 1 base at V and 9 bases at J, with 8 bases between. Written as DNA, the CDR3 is TGTGCCAGCAGCCAAGTTGAGGGGACGCAGTATTTT. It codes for CASSQVEGTQYF.

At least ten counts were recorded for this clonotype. The CDR3 DNA reads as TGTGCCATCGGCCTAGCGGGTAAAGAGACCCAGTACTTC. As protein: CAIGLAGKETQYF. The J gene is TRBJ2-5, the V gene TRBV10-3, with 8 bases identical to TRBD2. The germline V gene encodes CDR1 ENHRY and CDR2 SYGVKD. This CDR3 region has 13 residues. V dropped 8 bases and J dropped 3; count of bases not matched to a gene: 5.

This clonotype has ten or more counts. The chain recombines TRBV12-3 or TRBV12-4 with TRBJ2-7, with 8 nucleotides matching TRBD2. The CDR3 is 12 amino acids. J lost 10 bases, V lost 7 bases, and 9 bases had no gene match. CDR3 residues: CASMAGGTVQYF. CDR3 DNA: TGTGCCAGCATGGCGGGGGGAACAGTCCAGTACTTC.

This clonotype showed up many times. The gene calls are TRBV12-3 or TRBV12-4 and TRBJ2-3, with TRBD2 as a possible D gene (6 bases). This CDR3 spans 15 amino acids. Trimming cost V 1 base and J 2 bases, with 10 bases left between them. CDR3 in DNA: TGTGCCAGCAGTTTAGGGGGACTGAACACAGATACGCAGTATTTT. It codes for CASSLGGLNTDTQYF.